This entry lists 27 T cell receptor beta chains sequenced from one sample in a study of T cell changes during pregnancy in multiple sclerosis. Profiled with immunoSEQ multiplex PCR; TCRdb holds only in-frame clones, not every one. The top ten hold roughly 2.5% of the sample, which has roughly 80,000 clones, roughly 93% seen once. This sample comprised peripheral blood, obtained in the second trimester of pregnancy. The origin of the receptors is a female donor with multiple sclerosis, enrolled in a pregnancy study.

The chain uses TRBV27 and TRBJ2-1, with TRBD1 matching over 7 bases. The J segment lost 2 bases and the V segment lost 3 bases, leaving 7 bases of the junction unmatched. From germline, CDR1 is MNHEY and CDR2 SMNVEV (reference sequence). This CDR3 has 16 residues. CDR3 in DNA: TGTGCCAGCAGTTTCTCCGGGACAGCTACCTACAATGAGCAGTTCTTC. Translated, it gives CASSFSGTATYNEQFF.

The sample holds one count of this clone. The gene calls are TRBV9 and TRBJ1-4; 7 nucleotides agree with TRBD1. Germline V gene sequence: CDR1 SGDLS, CDR2 YYNGEE. V lost 3 bases, J lost 1 base, and 12 bases stayed unmatched. This CDR3 has 18 residues. CDR3 sequence (DNA): TGTGCCAGCAGCGCAACCCGGGACAGTTTGCGAACTAATGAAAAACTGTTTTTT. Its translation: CASSATRDSLRTNEKLFF.

The chain couples TRBV6-5 to TRBJ1-3; D perhaps matches TRBD1 (5 bases). The CDR3 is 14 amino acids. Germline CDR1 and CDR2: MNHEY and SVGAGI. V lost 2 bases and J lost 4, with 9 bases in between. CDR3 loop: CASSYLRGGNTIYF. The CDR3 DNA reads as TGTGCCAGCAGTTACCTCCGGGGGGGAAACACCATATATTTT.

V usage is TRBV25-1 and J usage is TRBJ1-6; D is unresolved. The CDR3 sequence is 12 residues long. V was pared by 5 bases and J by 7 bases, with 6 bases between. Germline V lookup: CDR1 MGHDK, CDR2 SYGVNS. CDR3 sequence reads: CASSFGNSPLHF. CDR3 nucleotide sequence: TGTGCCAGCAGTTTCGGGAATTCACCCCTCCACTTT.

This clone appeared a single time. The V call is TRBV11-2, the J call TRBJ2-6; tentative D call: TRBD1 (6 bases). CDR1 and CDR2 (germline): SGHAT, FQNNGV. V shed 5 bases and J shed 3 bases, with 20 bases lying between them. The CDR3 sequence is 18 residues long. The CDR3 DNA reads as TGTGCCAGCAGCCTGCCGTCGTGGGGGCTTGGTGGGGCCAACGTCCTGACTTTC. It yields the protein CASSLPSWGLGGANVLTF.

The CDR3 reads CAWRRRGAYEQYF. The CDR3 DNA reads as TGTGCCTGGCGCCGTCGGGGTGCCTACGAGCAGTACTTC. This chain connects TRBV30 to TRBJ2-7, with D maybe TRBD2 (5 bases). V shed 5 bases and J shed 2 bases, with 13 bases lying between them. The CDR3 has 13 amino acids. In germline, CDR1 is GTSNPN, CDR2 SVGIG (reference sequence).

The V gene is TRBV9, the J gene TRBJ2-7; TRBD1 matches 8 bases. The length of the CDR3 is 14 residues. Germline loops: CDR1 SGDLS, CDR2 YYNGEE. V lost 3 bases and J lost 2; bases outside the gene matches: 4. The CDR3 spells CASSGGTGTYEQYF. In nucleotides, the CDR3 is TGTGCCAGCAGCGGAGGGACAGGAACCTACGAGCAGTACTTC.

The genes are TRBV5-1 and TRBJ1-2; D unclear. The CDR3 has 16 amino acids. CDR1 and CDR2 from the germline V gene are SGHRS and YFSETQ. Trimming took off 1 base at V and 4 bases at J, with 17 bases between the two ends. The CDR3 DNA follows: TGCGCCAGCAGCTTGAGTTTCACAGAAACCCCCTATGGCTACACCTTC. Encoded protein: CASSLSFTETPYGYTF.

This clone was seen a handful of times. The chain joins TRBV9 to TRBJ2-5, with TRBD1 identical over 7 bases. From germline, CDR1 is SGDLS and CDR2 YYNGEE. V shed 4 bases and J 0 bases; nucleotides not matched to a gene: 12. The length of the CDR3 is 17 residues. The CDR3 here is CASSQRTGTADQETQYF. In nucleotides, the CDR3 is TGTGCCAGCAGCCAACGGACCGGGACAGCCGACCAAGAGACCCAGTACTTC.

CDR3 sequence reads: CASSQAPGAPQPQHF. DNA of the CDR3: TGCGCCAGCAGCCAAGCTCCAGGGGCCCCTCAGCCCCAGCATTTT. The chain employs TRBV4-1 and TRBJ1-5; possibly TRBD1 for D (6 bases). CDR1 is MGHRA and CDR2 is YSYEKL in the germline V gene. CDR3 length: 15 residues. With 1 base removed from V and 6 bases from J, the gap between germline ends came to 13 bases.

A single count supports this clone. The chain employs TRBV7-8 and TRBJ1-1; TRBD1 is a possible D gene (6 bases). V was cut by 2 bases and J by 12 bases, with 13 bases left in between. The CDR3 loop spans 12 amino acids. Germline loops: CDR1 SGHVS, CDR2 FQNEAQ. The chain's CDR3 is CASSLLQGVTFF. In nucleotides, the CDR3 is TGTGCCAGCAGCTTACTACAGGGTGTAACTTTCTTT.

CDR3 nucleotide sequence: TGTGCCAGCAGCTTGAGTATCGGGACAGGGGCCAATGAGCAGTTCTTC. Translation: CASSLSIGTGANEQFF. The chain employs TRBV5-4 and TRBJ2-1; 10 nucleotides align to TRBD1. The CDR3 has 16 amino acids. Trimming took 1 base from V and 6 from J; bases not matched to a gene: 7. CDR1 and CDR2 from the germline V gene are SGHNT and YYREEE (reference sequence).

This chain uses TRBV28 with TRBJ1-2; 9 bases match TRBD1. Trimming cost V 7 bases and J 4 bases; bases outside gene matches: 19. The germline CDR1 and CDR2 sequences are MDHEN and SYDVKM. This CDR3 has 18 residues. The CDR3 region is CASTPSGTGRRGSYGYTF. For the CDR3, the DNA is TGTGCCAGCACCCCCTCCGGGACAGGGAGAAGAGGGAGCTATGGCTACACCTTC.

The chain is built from TRBV2 and TRBJ2-1, with D possibly being TRBD1 (6 bases). The CDR3 sequence is 18 residues long. V was shortened by 2 bases and J by 5 bases, with 22 bases between the two germline ends. Per the germline V gene, CDR1 is SNHLY and CDR2 is FYNNEI. CDR3 residues: CASSEPKDSSRGHNEQFF. The DNA of the CDR3 is TGTGCCAGCAGTGAACCAAAGGACAGTTCAAGGGGCCACAATGAGCAGTTCTTC.

The count of this clone is one. The CDR3: CASSPLGGETFYEQYF. In nucleotides, the CDR3 is TGTGCCAGCAGCCCATTGGGGGGGGAAACTTTCTACGAGCAGTACTTC. The rearrangement joins TRBV9 to TRBJ2-7, with TRBD2 matching 7 bases. The CDR3 has 16 amino acids. Germline-derived CDR1 and CDR2 are SGDLS and YYNGEE. The J segment lost 3 bases and the V segment lost 4 bases, leaving 13 bases of the junction unmatched.

V and J are TRBV2 and TRBJ1-2; D is ambiguous. Germline V CDR1 and CDR2: SNHLY, FYNNEI. Trimming took off 4 bases at V and 3 bases at J, with 12 bases between the two ends. The CDR3 length is 14 residues. CDR3 residues: CASSGASEDYGYTF. CDR3 in DNA: TGTGCCAGCAGTGGCGCATCGGAGGACTATGGCTACACCTTC.

The V gene is TRBV13, the J gene TRBJ2-6; D is unresolved. With 0 bases removed from V and 1 base from J, the gap between germline ends came to 4 bases. Germline assignment: CDR1 PRHDT and CDR2 FYEKMQ (reference sequence). This CDR3 spans 15 amino acids. CDR3 residues: CASSLGLSGANVLTF. The CDR3 region has the DNA TGTGCCAGCAGCTTAGGGTTATCTGGGGCCAACGTCCTGACTTTC.

The V gene is TRBV28, the J gene TRBJ2-7; 9 bases agree with TRBD1. V dropped 5 bases and J dropped 6; count of bases not matched to a gene: 14. The CDR3 runs to 16 residues. Germline lookup yields CDR1 MDHEN and CDR2 SYDVKM. The CDR3: CASSRRSGTGLGEQYF. In nucleotides, the CDR3 is TGTGCCAGCAGTCGGCGTTCCGGGACAGGGCTGGGCGAGCAGTACTTC.

The chain combines TRBV7-8 with TRBJ1-1; tentatively, D is TRBD1 (5 bases). Germline V gene data show CDR1 as SGHVS and CDR2 as FQNEAQ. This CDR3 contains 14 residues. The germline V and J ends were trimmed by 2 bases and 3 bases, with 10 bases remaining between them. The CDR3 region is CASSLSGGYTEAFF. The CDR3 bases are TGTGCCAGCAGCTTAAGTGGGGGGTACACTGAAGCTTTCTTT.

The chain couples TRBV4-1 to TRBJ2-6; 7 nucleotides align to TRBD1. The germline V gene has CDR1 MGHRA and CDR2 YSYEKL. The CDR3 has 18 residues. The J segment lost 0 bases and the V segment lost 0 bases, leaving 5 bases of the junction unmatched. The CDR3 sequence: CASSQEAQGDSGANVLTF. The CDR3 nucleotides read TGCGCCAGCAGCCAAGAGGCCCAGGGGGACTCTGGGGCCAACGTCCTGACTTTC.

This CDR3 reads CASSLQGIGVTFF. DNA of the CDR3: TGTGCCAGCAGCTTGCAGGGGATTGGGGTAACTTTCTTT. The V and J genes are TRBV5-4 and TRBJ1-1, with a tentative D call TRBD1 (6 bases). V was trimmed by 1 base and J by 12 bases, leaving 16 bases between them. The CDR3 runs 13 residues. Germline V gene lookup returns CDR1 SGHNT and CDR2 YYREEE (reference sequence).

The chain couples TRBV7-6 to TRBJ2-3; 7 bases align to TRBD1. Trimming at V came to 5 bases and at J to 0 bases, leaving 8 bases not matched to a gene. This CDR3 spans 16 amino acids. Germline-derived CDR1 and CDR2 are SGHVS and FNYEAQ. The CDR3 nucleotides read TGTGCCAGCAGCCACAGACAGGGTTCAAGCACAGATACGCAGTATTTT. Its translation: CASSHRQGSSTDTQYF. The entire variable domain, with the rest obtained from reference TRBV7-6 and TRBJ2-3, is as follows: GAGVSQSPRYKVTKRGQDVALRCDPISGHVSLYWYRQALGQGPEFLTYFNYEAQQDKSGLPNDRFSAERPEGSISTLTIQRTEQRDSAMYRCASSHRQGSSTDTQYFGPGTRLTVL.

The table lists this clone with many counts. This chain links TRBV9 with TRBJ1-5, with 8 nucleotides matching TRBD1. The V gene's germline CDR1 is SGDLS and CDR2 YYNGEE. This CDR3 region has 15 residues. V gave up 4 bases and J gave up 5 bases; unmatched junction bases: 8. CDR3 nucleotides: TGTGCCAGCAGCAGAACCGGGACAGGAGATCAGCCCCAGCATTTT. Encoded protein: CASSRTGTGDQPQHF.

This sequence joins TRBV6-5 and TRBJ2-7; 8 bases line up with TRBD2. Germline values: CDR1 MNHEY, CDR2 SVGAGI. The CDR3 sequence is 14 residues long. V lost 7 bases to trimming and J lost 4 bases; unmatched junction nucleotides: 9. This CDR3 is CASTPRGGSYEQYF. The CDR3 DNA is TGTGCCAGCACCCCACGGGGGGGGAGTTACGAGCAGTACTTC.

The chain joins TRBV27 to TRBJ2-7, with no clear D. V shed 3 bases and J shed 5 bases, with 14 bases lying between them. This CDR3 spans 14 amino acids. Germline V gives CDR1 MNHEY, CDR2 SMNVEV (reference sequence). Here the CDR3 DNA reads TGTGCCAGCAGTTTGCGCGGAAATCCTAACGAGCAGTACTTC. Amino acids: CASSLRGNPNEQYF.

The chain couples TRBV7-2 to TRBJ1-4; no clear D gene. The CDR3 has 16 residues. With 3 bases removed from V and 5 bases from J, the gap between germline ends came to 16 bases. Germline CDR1 reads SGHTA; CDR2 reads FQGNSA. The CDR3, as DNA: TGTGCCAGCAGCTTGTGGGCCCACGGGGAAAATGAAAAACTGTTTTTT. Translated, it gives CASSLWAHGENEKLFF.

The V gene is TRBV21-1, the J gene TRBJ1-2; TRBD1, as called in the table, went unchecked against the DNA. TRBV21-1 is termed a pseudogene. CDR3 length equals 16 residues. The CDR3 reads CASSIKLGQGNYGYTF. The CDR3 bases are TGTGCCAGCAGCATTAAGTTGGGACAGGGCAACTATGGCTACACCTTC.